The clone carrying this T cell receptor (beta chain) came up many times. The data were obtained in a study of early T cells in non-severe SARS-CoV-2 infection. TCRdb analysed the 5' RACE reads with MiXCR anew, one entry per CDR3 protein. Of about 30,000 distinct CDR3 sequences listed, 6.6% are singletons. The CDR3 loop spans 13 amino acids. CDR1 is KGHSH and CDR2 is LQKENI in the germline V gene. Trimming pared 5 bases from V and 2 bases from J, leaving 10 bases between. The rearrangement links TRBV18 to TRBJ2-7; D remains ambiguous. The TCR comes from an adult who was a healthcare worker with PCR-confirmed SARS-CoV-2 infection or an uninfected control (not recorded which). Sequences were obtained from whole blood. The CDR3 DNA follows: TGTGCCAGCTCAGGCAACGCCCCCTACGAGCAGTACTTC. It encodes CASSGNAPYEQYF.